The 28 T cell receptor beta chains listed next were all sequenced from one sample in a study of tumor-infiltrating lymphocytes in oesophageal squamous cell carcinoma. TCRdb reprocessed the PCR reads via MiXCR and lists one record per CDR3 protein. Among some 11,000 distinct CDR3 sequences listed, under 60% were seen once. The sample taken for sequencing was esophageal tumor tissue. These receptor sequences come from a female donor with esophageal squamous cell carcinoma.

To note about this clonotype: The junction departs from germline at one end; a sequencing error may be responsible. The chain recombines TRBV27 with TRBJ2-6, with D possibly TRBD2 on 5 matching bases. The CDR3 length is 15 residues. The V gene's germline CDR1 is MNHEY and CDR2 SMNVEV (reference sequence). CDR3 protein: CASSLAGRGNTEAFF. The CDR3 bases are TGTGCCAGCAGTTTAGCCGGCCGGGGAAACACTGAAGCTTTCTTC.

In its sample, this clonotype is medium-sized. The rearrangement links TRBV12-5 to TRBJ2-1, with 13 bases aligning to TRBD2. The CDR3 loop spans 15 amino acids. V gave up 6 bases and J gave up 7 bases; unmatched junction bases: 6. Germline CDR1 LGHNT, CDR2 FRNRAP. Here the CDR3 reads CASGAWGLAGNEQFF. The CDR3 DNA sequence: TGTGCTAGTGGGGCCTGGGGACTAGCGGGGAATGAGCAGTTCTTC. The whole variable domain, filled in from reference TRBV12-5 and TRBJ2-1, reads DARVTQTPRHKVTEMGQEVTMRCQPILGHNTVFWYRQTMMQGLELLAYFRNRAPLDDSGMPKDRFSAEMPDATLATLKIQPSEPRDSAVYFCASGAWGLAGNEQFFGPGTRLTVL.

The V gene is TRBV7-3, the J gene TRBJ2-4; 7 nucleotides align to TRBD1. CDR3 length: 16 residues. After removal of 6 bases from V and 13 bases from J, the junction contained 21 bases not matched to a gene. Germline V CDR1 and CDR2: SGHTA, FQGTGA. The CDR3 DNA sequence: TGTGCCAGCAGTCCTTACGTACAGGGGACCTACAATGAGCAGTACTTC. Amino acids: CASSPYVQGTYNEQYF.

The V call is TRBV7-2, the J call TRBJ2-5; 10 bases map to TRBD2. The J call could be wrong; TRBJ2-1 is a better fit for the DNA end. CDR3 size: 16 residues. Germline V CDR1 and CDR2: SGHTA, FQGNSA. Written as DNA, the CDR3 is TGTGCCAGCAGCCATACCGGGACTAGCGTTTACAATGAGCAGTTCTTC. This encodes CASSHTGTSVYNEQFF.

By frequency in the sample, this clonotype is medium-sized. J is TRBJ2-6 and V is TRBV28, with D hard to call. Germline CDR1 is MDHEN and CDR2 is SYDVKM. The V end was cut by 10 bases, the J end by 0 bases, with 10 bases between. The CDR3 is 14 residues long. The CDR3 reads CATNQISGANVLTF. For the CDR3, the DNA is TGTGCCACCAACCAGATCTCTGGGGCCAACGTCCTGACTTTC.

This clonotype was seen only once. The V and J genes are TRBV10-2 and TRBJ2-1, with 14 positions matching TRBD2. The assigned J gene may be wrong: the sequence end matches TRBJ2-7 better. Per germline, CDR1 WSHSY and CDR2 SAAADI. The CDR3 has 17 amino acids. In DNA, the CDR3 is TGCGCCAGCAAATCCGGGACTAGCGGGAGAACCTACTACGAGCAGTACTTC. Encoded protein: CASKSGTSGRTYYEQYF.

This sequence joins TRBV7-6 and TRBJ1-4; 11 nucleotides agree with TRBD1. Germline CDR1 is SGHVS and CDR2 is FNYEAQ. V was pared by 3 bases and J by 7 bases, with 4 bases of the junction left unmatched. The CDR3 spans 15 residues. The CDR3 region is CASSLADRGPEKLFF. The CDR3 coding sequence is TGTGCCAGCAGCTTGGCGGACAGGGGGCCTGAAAAACTGTTTTTT.

CDR3 sequence reads: CASSYSGQGVYEQYF. DNA for the CDR3: TGTGCCAGCAGTTACTCCGGACAGGGGGTGTATGAGCAGTACTTC. The rearrangement uses TRBV6-6 and TRBJ2-3; 10 bases align to TRBD1. Judging by the DNA end, TRBJ2-7 fits better; the J call may be wrong. CDR1 and CDR2 from the germline V gene are MNHNY and SVGAGI (reference sequence). The length of the CDR3 is 15 residues.

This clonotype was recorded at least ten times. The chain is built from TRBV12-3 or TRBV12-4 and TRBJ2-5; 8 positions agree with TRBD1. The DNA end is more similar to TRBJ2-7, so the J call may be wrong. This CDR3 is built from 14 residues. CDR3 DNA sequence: TGTGCCAGCAGTTCCTCGACAGGGGACTACGAGCAGTACTTC. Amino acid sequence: CASSSSTGDYEQYF.

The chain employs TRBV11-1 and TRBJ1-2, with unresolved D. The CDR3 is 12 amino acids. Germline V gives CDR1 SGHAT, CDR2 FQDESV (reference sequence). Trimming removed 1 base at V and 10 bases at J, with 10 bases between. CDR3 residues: CASSLGVRDYTF. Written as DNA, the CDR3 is TGTGCCAGCAGCTTAGGTGTCAGAGACTACACCTTC.

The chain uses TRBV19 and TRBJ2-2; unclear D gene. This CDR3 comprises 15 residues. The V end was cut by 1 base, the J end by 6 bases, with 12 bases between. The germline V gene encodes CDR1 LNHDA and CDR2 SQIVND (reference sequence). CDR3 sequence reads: CASSIVAGAAGELFF. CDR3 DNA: TGTGCCAGTAGTATAGTGGCAGGTGCGGCCGGGGAGCTGTTTTTT.

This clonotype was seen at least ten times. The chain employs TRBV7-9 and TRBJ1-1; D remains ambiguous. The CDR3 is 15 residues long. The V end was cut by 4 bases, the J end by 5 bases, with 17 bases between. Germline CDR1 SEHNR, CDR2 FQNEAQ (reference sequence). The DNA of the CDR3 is TGTGCCAGCAGCTCCCTGGGTGCGGGATGGACTGAAGCTTTCTTT. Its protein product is CASSSLGAGWTEAFF.

CDR3 nucleotide sequence: TGTGCCAGCAGTGAAGCGTGGCAGACTGGGGCCAACGTCCTGACTTTC. Its translation is CASSEAWQTGANVLTF. V and J are TRBV2 and TRBJ2-6, with D unresolved. V gave up 0 bases and J gave up 2 bases, with 8 bases separating them. From germline, CDR1 is SNHLY and CDR2 FYNNEI. The CDR3 is 16 amino acids.

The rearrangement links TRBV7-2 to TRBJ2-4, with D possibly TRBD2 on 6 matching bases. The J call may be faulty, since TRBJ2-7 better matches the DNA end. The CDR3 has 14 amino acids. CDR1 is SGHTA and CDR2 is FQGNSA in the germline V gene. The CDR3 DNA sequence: TGTGCCAGCAGCCGAGCACCCGGAGGGTACGAGCAGTACTTC. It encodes CASSRAPGGYEQYF.

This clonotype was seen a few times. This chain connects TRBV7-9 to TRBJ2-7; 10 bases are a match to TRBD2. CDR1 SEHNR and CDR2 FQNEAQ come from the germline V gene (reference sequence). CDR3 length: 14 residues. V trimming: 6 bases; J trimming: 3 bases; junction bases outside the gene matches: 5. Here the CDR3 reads CASSNSGRSYEQYF. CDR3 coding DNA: TGTGCCAGCAGTAATAGCGGGAGGAGCTACGAGCAGTACTTC.

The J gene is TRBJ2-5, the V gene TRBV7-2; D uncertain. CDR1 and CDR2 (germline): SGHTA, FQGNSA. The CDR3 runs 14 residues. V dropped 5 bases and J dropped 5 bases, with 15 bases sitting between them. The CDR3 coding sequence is TGTGCCAGCAGCACCGGACCAGTCGGGGAGACCCAGTACTTC. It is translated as CASSTGPVGETQYF.

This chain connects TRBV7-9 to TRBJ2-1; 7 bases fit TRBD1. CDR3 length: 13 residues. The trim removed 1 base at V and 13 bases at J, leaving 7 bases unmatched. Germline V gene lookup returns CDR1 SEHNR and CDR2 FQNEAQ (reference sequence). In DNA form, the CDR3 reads TGTGCCAGCAGCTTAGGGGAAGGGACAGCTCAGTTCTTC. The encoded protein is CASSLGEGTAQFF.

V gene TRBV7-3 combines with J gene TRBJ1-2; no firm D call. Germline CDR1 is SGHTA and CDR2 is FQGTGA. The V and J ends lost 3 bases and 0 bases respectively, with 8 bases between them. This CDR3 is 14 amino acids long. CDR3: CASSLTTSNYGYTF. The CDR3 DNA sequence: TGTGCCAGCAGCTTGACAACTTCTAACTATGGCTACACCTTC.

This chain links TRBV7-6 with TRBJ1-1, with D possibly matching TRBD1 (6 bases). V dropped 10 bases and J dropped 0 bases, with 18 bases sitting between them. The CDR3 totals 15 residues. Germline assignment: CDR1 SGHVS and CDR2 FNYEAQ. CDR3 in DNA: TGTGCCACCCGAGGGGGGGAAGCATTGAACACTGAAGCTTTCTTT. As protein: CATRGGEALNTEAFF.

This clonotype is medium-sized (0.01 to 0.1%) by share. The CDR3 region has the DNA TGTGCCAGCAGCTTAGTACTAGACACCGGGGAGCTGTTTTTT. It translates to CASSLVLDTGELFF. The genes are TRBV7-3 and TRBJ2-2; maybe TRBD2 (5 bases). V was cut by 2 bases and J by 3 bases, with 7 bases left in between. CDR1 is SGHTA and CDR2 is FQGTGA in the germline V gene. The CDR3 runs to 14 residues. Full variable domain (remainder filled in from reference TRBV7-3 and TRBJ2-2): GAGVSQTPSNKVTEKGKYVELRCDPISGHTALYWYRQSLGQGPEFLIYFQGTGAADDSGLPNDRFFAVRPEGSVSTLKIQRTERGDSAVYLCASSLVLDTGELFFGEGSRLTVL.

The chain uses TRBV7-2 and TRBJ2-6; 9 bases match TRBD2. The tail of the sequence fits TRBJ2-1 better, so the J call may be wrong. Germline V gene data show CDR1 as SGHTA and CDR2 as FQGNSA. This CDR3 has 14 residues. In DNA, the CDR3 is TGTGCCAGCAGCTCAGCGGGGGGCCCGTATGAGCAGTTCTTC. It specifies CASSSAGGPYEQFF.

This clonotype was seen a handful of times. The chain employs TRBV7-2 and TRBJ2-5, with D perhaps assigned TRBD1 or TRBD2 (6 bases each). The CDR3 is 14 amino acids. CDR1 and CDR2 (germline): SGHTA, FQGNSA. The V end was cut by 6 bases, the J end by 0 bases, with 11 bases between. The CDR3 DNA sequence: TGTGCCAGCAGAGGGGGGCGGTACCAAGAGACCCAGTACTTC. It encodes CASRGGRYQETQYF. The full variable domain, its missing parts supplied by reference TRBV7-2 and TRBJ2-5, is GAGVSQSPSNKVTEKGKDVELRCDPISGHTALYWYRQSLGQGLEFLIYFQGNSAPDKSGLPSDRFSAERTGGSVSTLTIQRTQQEDSAVYLCASRGGRYQETQYFGPGTRLLVL.

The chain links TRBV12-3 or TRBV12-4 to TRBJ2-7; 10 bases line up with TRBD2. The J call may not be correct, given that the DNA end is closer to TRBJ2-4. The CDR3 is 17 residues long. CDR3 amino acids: CASSFLSGGFFKNIQYF. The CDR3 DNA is TGTGCCAGCAGTTTCCTTAGCGGGGGGTTTTTCAAAAACATTCAGTACTTC.

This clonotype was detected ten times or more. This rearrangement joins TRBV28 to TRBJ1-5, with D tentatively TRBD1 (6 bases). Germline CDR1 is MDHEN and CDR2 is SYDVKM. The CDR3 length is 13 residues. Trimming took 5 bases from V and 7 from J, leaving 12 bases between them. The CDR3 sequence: CASSTYREQPQHF. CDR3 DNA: TGTGCCAGCAGTACCTACAGGGAACAGCCCCAGCATTTT.

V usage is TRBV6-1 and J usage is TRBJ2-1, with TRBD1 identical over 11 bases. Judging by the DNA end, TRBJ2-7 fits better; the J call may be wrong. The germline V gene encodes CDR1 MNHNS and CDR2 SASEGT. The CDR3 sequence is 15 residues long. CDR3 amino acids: CASSELEDRGPEQYF. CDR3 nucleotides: TGTGCCAGCAGTGAGTTGGAGGACAGGGGGCCCGAGCAGTACTTC.

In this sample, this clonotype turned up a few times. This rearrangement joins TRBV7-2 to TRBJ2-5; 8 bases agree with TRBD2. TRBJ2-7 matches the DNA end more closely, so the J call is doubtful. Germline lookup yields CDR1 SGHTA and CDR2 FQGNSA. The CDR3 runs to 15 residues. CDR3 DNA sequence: TGTGCCAGCAGCCCCAAGGGCGGGAGGTTCTCCGAGCAGTACTTC. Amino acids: CASSPKGGRFSEQYF.

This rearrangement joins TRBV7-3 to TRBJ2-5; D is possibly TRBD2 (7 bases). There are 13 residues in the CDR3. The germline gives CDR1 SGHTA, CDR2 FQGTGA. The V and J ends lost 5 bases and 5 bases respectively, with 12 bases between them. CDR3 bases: TGTGCCAGCAGCCCGGGGGGCCCGGAGACCCAGTACTTC. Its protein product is CASSPGGPETQYF.

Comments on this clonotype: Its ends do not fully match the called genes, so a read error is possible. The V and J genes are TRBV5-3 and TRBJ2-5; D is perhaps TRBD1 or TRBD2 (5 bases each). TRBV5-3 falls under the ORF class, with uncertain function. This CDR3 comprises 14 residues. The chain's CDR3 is CASSLGRLRTEAFF. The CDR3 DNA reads TGTGCCAGCAGCTTGGGACGGCTTCGCACTGAAGCTTTCTTC.